The entry below gives a single T cell receptor (beta chain) sequence along with its context. The germline gives CDR1 WNHNN, CDR2 SYGVQD (reference sequence). The CDR3 totals 15 residues. The V gene lost 0 bases and the J gene lost 5 bases, with 12 bases spanning the gap. The data are from a study of blood T cell repertoires in COVID-19. In the authors' workflow: Reference gene primer amplification yielded estimated nucleated cell counts. Assay used: immunoSEQ multiplex PCR; TCRdb lists only in-frame clones, some missing. The V and J calls and clone size are taken from that table; D and trimming were inferred from the DNA. Among 60,000 to 80,000 clones listed, over 75% were seen once.

The clonotype comes from a human donor in a cohort sampled during active COVID-19. The chain couples TRBV10-1 to TRBJ2-3; tentative D call: TRBD1 (6 bases). The specimen was peripheral blood. CDR3 sequence reads: CASSESPSRGDTQYF. DNA of the CDR3: TGCGCCAGCAGTGAGTCACCATCCAGGGGAGATACGCAGTATTTT.